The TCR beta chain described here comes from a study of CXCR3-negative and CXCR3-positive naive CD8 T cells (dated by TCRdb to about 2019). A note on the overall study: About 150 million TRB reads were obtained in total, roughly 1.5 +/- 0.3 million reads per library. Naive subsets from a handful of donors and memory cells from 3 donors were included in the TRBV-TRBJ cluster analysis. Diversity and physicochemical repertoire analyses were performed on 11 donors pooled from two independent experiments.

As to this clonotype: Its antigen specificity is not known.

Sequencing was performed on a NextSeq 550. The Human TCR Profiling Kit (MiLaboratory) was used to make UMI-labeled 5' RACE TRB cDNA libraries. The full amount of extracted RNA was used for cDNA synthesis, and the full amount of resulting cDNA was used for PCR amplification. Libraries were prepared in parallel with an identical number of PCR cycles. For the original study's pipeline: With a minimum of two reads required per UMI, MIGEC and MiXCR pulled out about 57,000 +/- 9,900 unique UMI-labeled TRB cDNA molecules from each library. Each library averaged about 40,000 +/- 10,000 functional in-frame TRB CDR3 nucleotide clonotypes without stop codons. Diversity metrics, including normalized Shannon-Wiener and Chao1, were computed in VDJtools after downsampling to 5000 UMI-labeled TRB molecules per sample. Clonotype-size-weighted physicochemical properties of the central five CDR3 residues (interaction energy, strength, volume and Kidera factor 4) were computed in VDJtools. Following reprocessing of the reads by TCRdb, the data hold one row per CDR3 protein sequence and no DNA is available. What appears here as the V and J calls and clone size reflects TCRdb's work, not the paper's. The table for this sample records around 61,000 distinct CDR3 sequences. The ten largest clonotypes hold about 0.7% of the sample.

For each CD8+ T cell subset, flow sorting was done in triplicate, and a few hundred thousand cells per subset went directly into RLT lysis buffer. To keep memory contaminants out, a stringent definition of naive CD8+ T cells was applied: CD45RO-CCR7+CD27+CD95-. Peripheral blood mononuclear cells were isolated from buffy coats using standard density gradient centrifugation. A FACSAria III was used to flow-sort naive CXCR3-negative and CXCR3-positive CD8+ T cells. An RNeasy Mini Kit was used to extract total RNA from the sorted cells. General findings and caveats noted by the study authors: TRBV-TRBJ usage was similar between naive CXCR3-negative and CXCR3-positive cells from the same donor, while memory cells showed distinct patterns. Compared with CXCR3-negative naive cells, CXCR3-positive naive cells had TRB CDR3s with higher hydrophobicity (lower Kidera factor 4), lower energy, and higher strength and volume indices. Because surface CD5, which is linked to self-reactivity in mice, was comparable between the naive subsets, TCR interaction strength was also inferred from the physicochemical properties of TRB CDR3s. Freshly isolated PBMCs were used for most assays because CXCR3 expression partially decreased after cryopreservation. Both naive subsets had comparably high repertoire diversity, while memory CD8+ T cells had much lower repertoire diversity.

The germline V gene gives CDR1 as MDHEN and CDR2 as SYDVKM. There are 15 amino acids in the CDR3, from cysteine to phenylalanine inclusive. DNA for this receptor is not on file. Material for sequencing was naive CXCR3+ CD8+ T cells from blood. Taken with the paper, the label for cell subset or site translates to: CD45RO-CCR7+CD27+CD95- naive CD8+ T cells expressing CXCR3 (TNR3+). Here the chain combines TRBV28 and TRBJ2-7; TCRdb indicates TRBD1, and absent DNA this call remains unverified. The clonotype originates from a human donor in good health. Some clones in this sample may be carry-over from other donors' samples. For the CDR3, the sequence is CASRAETGALYEQYF.